Listed here is a single T cell receptor (beta chain). What it binds is not known. This entry comes from a study of T cells after yellow fever vaccination. About the research overall: Fractions of low cell number were prepared using SMART-Seq v4 Ultra Low Input.

Points from the study as a whole: Post-booster repertoires contained most primary-vaccination clones again (almost 97% CD4, 88% CD8). The secondary response peaked faster, at day 5 versus 15, but was weaker.

The CDR3 has 16 amino acids. V gave up 0 bases and J gave up 3 bases, with 15 bases separating them. Per the germline V gene, CDR1 is LGHNA and CDR2 is YNFKEQ. Production of TCR cDNA was by 5'RACE template switching, which also added a universal primer site and UMIs. TCRdb called the 5' RACE reads again in MiXCR, with one record for every CDR3 protein. The sample carries 500,000 to 700,000 distinct CDR3 sequences, 15% to 20% recorded once. The chain uses TRBV4-2 and TRBJ2-7, with D possibly TRBD1 on 5 matching bases. The sequencing used PBMCs, collected 15 days after the yellow fever booster vaccination. This TCR was sampled from a man aged 25-45 years who received the YFV17D yellow fever vaccine. The CDR3 spells CASSQESWQGYYEQYF. CDR3 sequence (DNA): TGTGCCAGCAGCCAAGAAAGCTGGCAGGGCTACTACGAGCAGTACTTC.